Listed here are 29 T cell receptor beta chains from one sample, sequenced in a study of cytomegalovirus exposure and HLA in healthy donors. The assay was immunoSEQ multiplex PCR, and TCRdb's table has in-frame clones only and misses some. The sample consists of about 120,000 clones, 80% to 90% of them appearing once. The sample consisted of PBMCs. The receptors were gathered from a woman under 30 in good health and CMV-seronegative.

This chain connects TRBV18 to TRBJ2-5; 13 bases map to TRBD2. V shed 3 bases and J 5 bases; nucleotides not matched to a gene: 6. Germline CDR1 reads KGHSH; CDR2 reads LQKENI. The CDR3 is 16 residues long. CDR3 loop: CASSPSGLAGMETQYF. CDR3 nucleotide sequence: TGTGCCAGCTCACCCTCGGGACTAGCGGGAATGGAGACCCAGTACTTC.

The chain is built from TRBV25-1 and TRBJ1-3; no firm D call. Trimming left V 10 bases short and J 4 bases short, with 14 bases between. CDR3 size: 13 residues. The germline gives CDR1 MGHDK, CDR2 SYGVNS. CDR3 region: CATGQAGGNTIYF. DNA of the CDR3: TGTGCCACAGGTCAGGCCGGAGGAAACACCATATATTTT.

The chain recombines TRBV2 with TRBJ2-1, with D possibly being TRBD2 (6 bases). Germline loops: CDR1 SNHLY, CDR2 FYNNEI. The CDR3 is 15 residues long. The V end was cut by 6 bases, the J end by 3 bases, with 15 bases between. CDR3 sequence reads: CASRGSGVRYNEQFF. CDR3 DNA sequence: TGTGCCAGCAGGGGGTCGGGAGTTCGCTACAATGAGCAGTTCTTC.

In this sample, this clone turned up once. V and J are TRBV5-6 and TRBJ2-5; possibly TRBD2 for D (6 bases). This CDR3 is built from 14 residues. Per the germline V gene, CDR1 is SGHDT and CDR2 is YYEEEE. The V and J ends lost 2 bases and 4 bases respectively, with 12 bases between them. CDR3 loop: CASSFAGTPETQYF. The CDR3 DNA is TGTGCCAGCAGCTTCGCGGGAACACCAGAGACCCAGTACTTC.

This chain uses TRBV6-6 with TRBJ1-2, with a possible D match to TRBD1 (6 bases). V shed 2 bases and J shed 1 base, with 11 bases lying between them. CDR3 length: 15 amino acids. Germline V gives CDR1 MNHNY, CDR2 SVGAGI (reference sequence). CDR3 nucleotides: TGTGCCAGCAGTTACCCGGGACAACTTAACTATGGCTACACCTTC. It yields the protein CASSYPGQLNYGYTF.

This clone was counted a single time. The chain employs TRBV7-9 and TRBJ1-5, with TRBD1 identical over 10 bases. This CDR3 is built from 15 residues. J was trimmed by 4 bases and V by 5 bases; bases with no gene match: 5. Looked up from germline, CDR1 is SEHNR and CDR2 is FQNEAQ (reference sequence). The CDR3 here is CASSPGQGDNQPQHF. DNA for the CDR3: TGTGCCAGCAGCCCCGGACAGGGGGATAATCAGCCCCAGCATTTT.

The chain joins TRBV28 to TRBJ2-2; 10 bases map to TRBD2. J lost 2 bases, V lost 6 bases, and 9 bases had no gene match. Germline V CDR1 and CDR2: MDHEN, SYDVKM. This CDR3 is built from 17 residues. CDR3 loop: CASRALAGGLNTGELFF. The CDR3 coding sequence is TGTGCCAGCAGAGCATTAGCGGGGGGCCTCAACACCGGGGAGCTGTTTTTT.

The rearrangement joins TRBV5-5 to TRBJ1-2; D is uncertain. CDR3 size: 12 residues. Per germline, CDR1 SGHKS and CDR2 YYEKEE (reference sequence). Trimming pared 2 bases from V and 8 bases from J, leaving 10 bases between. CDR3 residues: CASSFDSIGYTF. The CDR3, as DNA: TGTGCCAGCAGCTTTGATAGTATAGGCTACACCTTC.

This clone appeared a single time. V gene TRBV7-9 combines with J gene TRBJ2-1, with D tentatively TRBD2 (7 bases). The CDR3 runs to 13 residues. The germline gives CDR1 SEHNR, CDR2 FQNEAQ (reference sequence). The V end lost 5 bases, the J end lost 9 bases, and 14 bases lay between the germline ends. CDR3 residues: CASSPRGAGEQFF. CDR3 DNA: TGTGCCAGCAGCCCCCGGGGGGCCGGTGAGCAGTTCTTC.

This chain connects TRBV5-1 to TRBJ2-2, with TRBD2 identical over 7 bases. The CDR3 length is 16 residues. Germline assignment: CDR1 SGHRS and CDR2 YFSETQ. Trimming took 5 bases from V and 5 from J; bases not matched to a gene: 12. The CDR3 nucleotides read TGCGCCAGCAGAGTGCGTCTAGCGGTGGGGACCGGGGAGCTGTTTTTT. This encodes CASRVRLAVGTGELFF. The full variable domain, rest sourced from reference TRBV5-1 and TRBJ2-2, is KAGVTQTPRYLIKTRGQQVTLSCSPISGHRSVSWYQQTPGQGLQFLFEYFSETQRNKGNFPGRFSGRQFSNSRSEMNVSTLELGDSALYLCASRVRLAVGTGELFFGEGSRLTVL.

This sequence joins TRBV6-5 and TRBJ2-5, with a possible D match to TRBD2 (6 bases). This CDR3 has 13 residues. In germline, CDR1 is MNHEY, CDR2 SVGAGI. Trimming pared 7 bases from V and 7 bases from J, leaving 16 bases between. The CDR3 DNA reads TGTGCCAGCACTCCCGGGACTTCCACGACCCAGTACTTC. Translation gives CASTPGTSTTQYF.

The V and J genes are TRBV18 and TRBJ2-5; 9 bases match TRBD2. V was pared by 4 bases and J by 6 bases, with 12 bases of the junction left unmatched. Germline V gene sequence: CDR1 KGHSH, CDR2 LQKENI. The CDR3 has 16 amino acids. This CDR3 reads CASSREGVAGAKTQYF. DNA of the CDR3: TGTGCCAGCTCACGAGAAGGGGTAGCGGGAGCCAAGACCCAGTACTTC. Full variable domain (outside the CDR3, taken from reference TRBV18 and TRBJ2-5): NAGVMQNPRHLVRRRGQEARLRCSPMKGHSHVYWYRQLPEEGLKFMVYLQKENIIDESGMPKERFSAEFPKEGPSILRIQQVVRGDSAAYFCASSREGVAGAKTQYFGPGTRLLVL.

The rearrangement joins TRBV4-3 to TRBJ1-1, with 9 bases identical to TRBD1. V was clipped by 4 bases and J by 8 bases; unmatched bases: 5. The CDR3 totals 13 residues. The germline gives CDR1 LGHNA, CDR2 YSLEER. CDR3: CASSPRDRAEAFF. CDR3 DNA: TGCGCCAGCAGCCCCCGGGACAGGGCCGAAGCTTTCTTT.

The genes are TRBV9 and TRBJ2-7; perhaps TRBD2 as D (6 bases). The V gene lost 5 bases and the J gene lost 2 bases, with 17 bases spanning the gap. Germline V gives CDR1 SGDLS, CDR2 YYNGEE. CDR3 size: 15 residues. This CDR3 is CASSGAGAEAYEQYF. The CDR3 DNA sequence: TGTGCCAGCAGTGGAGCGGGTGCGGAAGCCTACGAGCAGTACTTC.

The chain uses TRBV6-6 and TRBJ2-7, with 8 bases fitting TRBD2. J lost 4 bases, V lost 5 bases, and 10 bases had no gene match. The CDR3 is made up of 15 amino acids. Looked up from germline, CDR1 is MNHNY and CDR2 is SVGAGI (reference sequence). CDR3 residues: CASSRAGTREYEQYF. The DNA for the CDR3 is TGTGCCAGCAGTAGAGCCGGGACTAGAGAGTACGAGCAGTACTTC.

V is TRBV30 and J is TRBJ1-1; no clear D gene. Germline V CDR1 and CDR2: GTSNPN, SVGIG (reference sequence). The CDR3 covers 13 residues. Trimming cost V 3 bases and J 4 bases, with 12 bases left between them. The CDR3 DNA sequence: TGTGCCTGGAGCGAGCCTTCCCCCACTGAAGCTTTCTTT. It codes for CAWSEPSPTEAFF.

The chain recombines TRBV28 with TRBJ1-2; 7 positions match TRBD1. The CDR3 has 14 amino acids. The ends lost 3 bases at V and 2 bases at J; junction bases unmatched: 3. Germline CDR1 and CDR2: MDHEN and SYDVKM. CDR3 sequence (DNA): TGTGCCAGCAGTTTTTGGACAGGAAACTATGGCTACACCTTC. As protein: CASSFWTGNYGYTF.

The gene calls are TRBV2 and TRBJ2-5; 9 positions agree with TRBD2. V lost 4 bases and J lost 5; bases outside the gene matches: 8. This CDR3 spans 15 amino acids. Per germline, CDR1 SNHLY and CDR2 FYNNEI. Here the CDR3 reads CASSGGGGAGETQYF. The CDR3 DNA follows: TGTGCCAGCAGTGGAGGCGGGGGGGCCGGTGAGACCCAGTACTTC. The full variable domain, with the rest looked up from reference TRBV2 and TRBJ2-5, is EPEVTQTPSHQVTQMGQEVILRCVPISNHLYFYWYRQILGQKVEFLVSFYNNEISEKSEIFDDQFSVERPDGSNFTLKIRSTKLEDSAMYFCASSGGGGAGETQYFGPGTRLLVL.

This clone appeared a few times. The V call is TRBV7-8, the J call TRBJ1-1, with a weak D call TRBD1 (6 bases). Trimming pared 3 bases from V and 1 base from J, leaving 6 bases between. Germline V lookup: CDR1 SGHVS, CDR2 FQNEAQ. CDR3 length equals 13 residues. The CDR3 sequence: CASSLGQNTEAFF. The CDR3 DNA follows: TGTGCCAGCAGCTTGGGACAGAACACTGAAGCTTTCTTT.

J is TRBJ2-1 and V is TRBV2; TRBD1 agrees at 10 bases. The CDR3 runs 9 residues. V lost 9 bases and J lost 15; bases outside the gene matches: 2. The germline V gene has CDR1 SNHLY and CDR2 FYNNEI. As DNA, the CDR3 is TGTGCCAGGGGGGACAGGGGGTTCTTC. Translated, it gives CARGDRGFF.

The chain couples TRBV7-7 to TRBJ1-5; perhaps TRBD1 as D (6 bases). The V end lost 10 bases, the J end lost 4 bases, and 14 bases lay between the germline ends. Germline CDR1 and CDR2: SSHAT and FNYEAQ (reference sequence). CDR3 length equals 13 residues. The CDR3 here is CATPDRKNQPQHF. The CDR3, as DNA: TGTGCCACCCCGGACAGAAAAAATCAGCCCCAGCATTTT.

The gene calls are TRBV29-1 and TRBJ1-5; D remains unclear. This CDR3 contains 13 residues. Germline lookup yields CDR1 SQVTM and CDR2 ANQGSEA. Between the trimmed V and J ends, which lost 2 bases and 7 bases, there was a span of 12 bases. The CDR3 DNA sequence: TGCAGCGTTGAAAGCGGGATCGGGCAGCCCCAGCATTTT. This encodes CSVESGIGQPQHF.

V gene TRBV29-1 combines with J gene TRBJ2-5; a weak D match, TRBD2 (7 bases). The CDR3 sequence is 14 residues long. Germline-derived CDR1 and CDR2 are SQVTM and ANQGSEA. Trimming shortened V by 7 bases and J by 5 bases, and 20 bases separated the two germline ends. In nucleotides, the CDR3 is TGCAGCGCCCACGGAGGGGGGGGCCAGGAGACCCAGTACTTC. Translation gives CSAHGGGGQETQYF. Combining the CDR3 with reference TRBV29-1 and TRBJ2-5 gives the whole variable domain SAVISQKPSRDICQRGTSLTIQCQVDSQVTMMFWYRQQPGQSLTLIATANQGSEATYESGFVIDKFPISRPNLTFSTLTVSNMSPEDSSIYLCSAHGGGGQETQYFGPGTRLLVL.

The rearrangement joins TRBV6-5 to TRBJ2-7; the match to TRBD1 covers 10 bases. The CDR3 loop spans 15 amino acids. V lost 2 bases to trimming and J lost 3 bases; unmatched junction nucleotides: 4. Germline V gene lookup returns CDR1 MNHEY and CDR2 SVGAGI. The CDR3 loop reads CASSYPGTGVYEQYF. The CDR3 region has the DNA TGTGCCAGCAGTTACCCCGGGACAGGGGTCTACGAGCAGTACTTC.

This chain joins TRBV6-5 and TRBJ2-3; tentative D call: TRBD2 (5 bases). The length of the CDR3 is 14 residues. Germline V lookup: CDR1 MNHEY, CDR2 SVGAGI. CDR3 in amino acids: CPNVAGPSTDTQYF. The CDR3 DNA sequence: TGTCCCAACGTGGCGGGTCCTAGCACAGATACGCAGTATTTT.

This sequence joins TRBV10-1 and TRBJ2-1, with D hard to call. The CDR3 has 14 amino acids. V lost 4 bases and J 7 bases, leaving 14 bases between the germline ends. The V gene's germline CDR1 is WNHNN and CDR2 SYGVQD (reference sequence). The CDR3 spells CASSASAPVNEQFF. CDR3 nucleotides: TGCGCCAGCAGTGCTTCTGCCCCGGTTAATGAGCAGTTCTTC.

The genes are TRBV19 and TRBJ2-7, with 9 bases fitting TRBD2. The junction had 8 bases not matched to a gene; V was cut back by 6 bases and J by 2 bases. CDR1 is LNHDA, CDR2 SQIVND, per germline (reference sequence). The CDR3 loop spans 15 amino acids. The CDR3 is CASRVASGVTYEQYF. The CDR3 region has the DNA TGTGCCAGTAGAGTTGCTAGCGGGGTAACCTACGAGCAGTACTTC.

This chain uses TRBV21-1 with TRBJ2-7; no check of the table's D call, TRBD1, against the DNA was made. TRBV21-1 is flagged as a pseudogene. The CDR3 loop spans 13 amino acids. CDR3 sequence: CASSKNRGLEQYV. The CDR3 DNA reads TGTGCCAGCAGCAAAAACAGGGGTTTGGAGCAGTACGTC.

This chain connects TRBV30 to TRBJ2-5; D gene uncertain. Germline V gene lookup returns CDR1 GTSNPN and CDR2 SVGIG (reference sequence). V lost 1 base to trimming and J lost 5 bases, with 8 bases between them. The CDR3 consists of 12 residues. The CDR3 DNA is TGTGCCTGGAGTGCCGACGGGGAGACCCAGTACTTC. Translation: CAWSADGETQYF. Variable domain in full (rest from reference TRBV30 and TRBJ2-5): SQTIHQWPATLVQPVGSPLSLECTVEGTSNPNLYWYRQAAGRGLQLLFYSVGIGQISSEVPQNLSASRPQDRQFILSSKKLLLSDSGFYLCAWSADGETQYFGPGTRLLVL.